The 31 T cell receptor beta chains given below trace back to one sample, sequenced in a study of blood T cell repertoires in COVID-19. Clones were sequenced by immunoSEQ multiplex PCR, and TCRdb holds only the in-frame ones, with some missing. The repertoire consists of 270,000 or so clones, with around 86% occurring once and the leading ten covering roughly 2.9%. Sequencing was performed on peripheral blood. The receptors shown here come from an older woman with active or convalescent COVID-19.

The chain has TRBV12-3 or TRBV12-4 and TRBJ1-2; the D gene is possibly TRBD1 (5 bases). The CDR3 is 13 residues long. V lost 4 bases and J 4 bases, leaving 10 bases between the germline ends. CDR3 residues: CASSYRLSYGYTF. The CDR3 DNA is TGTGCCAGCAGTTACAGGCTTTCCTATGGCTACACCTTC.

In its sample, this clone was seen a few times. This chain links TRBV25-1 with TRBJ1-2; 10 bases fit TRBD1. CDR1 MGHDK and CDR2 SYGVNS come from the germline V gene. Trimming cost V 5 bases and J 9 bases; bases outside gene matches: 6. The CDR3 is 13 amino acids. CDR3 sequence reads: CASSWTGGMSYTF. CDR3 coding DNA: TGTGCCAGCAGTTGGACAGGGGGGATGAGCTACACCTTC.

The chain carries TRBV28 and TRBJ2-3; a possible D gene is TRBD1 (5 bases). The CDR3 covers 14 residues. Trimming cost V 5 bases and J 2 bases, with 11 bases left between them. The germline V gene encodes CDR1 MDHEN and CDR2 SYDVKM. CDR3 nucleotides: TGTGCCAGCAGTCGACAGACGAACACAGATACGCAGTATTTT. This gives the protein CASSRQTNTDTQYF. The full variable domain, rest sourced from reference TRBV28 and TRBJ2-3, is DVKVTQSSRYLVKRTGEKVFLECVQDMDHENMFWYRQDPGLGLRLIYFSYDVKMKEKGDIPEGYSVSREKKERFSLILESASTNQTSMYLCASSRQTNTDTQYFGPGTRLTVL.

This clone is medium-sized in the sample. The chain recombines TRBV27 with TRBJ2-7; possibly TRBD1 for D (6 bases). V was clipped by 7 bases and J by 1 base, with 11 bases between them. The CDR3 loop spans 13 amino acids. Germline-derived CDR1 and CDR2 are MNHEY and SMNVEV (reference sequence). CDR3 protein: CASTSGHSYEQYF. The CDR3 region has the DNA TGTGCCAGCACCTCGGGACATTCCTACGAGCAGTACTTC.

The V call is TRBV11-2, the J call TRBJ1-1; TRBD1 might be the D (5 bases). Germline CDR1 reads SGHAT; CDR2 reads FQNNGV. The CDR3 totals 19 residues. V gave up 4 bases and J gave up 5 bases, with 29 bases separating them. As DNA, the CDR3 is TGTGCCAGCAGCTCCTATCTCCCCGGGACCCGGGGGGGACGGACTGAAGCTTTCTTT. It codes for CASSSYLPGTRGGRTEAFF.

J is TRBJ1-4 and V is TRBV28, with D perhaps matching TRBD1 (5 bases). Germline V gene lookup returns CDR1 MDHEN and CDR2 SYDVKM. This CDR3 is built from 14 residues. The V gene lost 3 bases and the J gene lost 10 bases, with 15 bases spanning the gap. CDR3 nucleotides: TGTGCCAGCAGTTTTCCGTCCCGGGGGGGAAAACTGTTTTTT. Translation: CASSFPSRGGKLFF.

The chain uses TRBV20-1 and TRBJ2-3; 7 positions agree with TRBD2. Germline trimming cut 3 bases from V and 3 bases from J; bases unmatched to any gene: 3. The CDR3 is 13 residues long. Per germline, CDR1 DFQATT and CDR2 SNEGSKA (reference sequence). The CDR3 spells CSASLRGTDTQYF. Written as DNA, the CDR3 is TGCAGTGCTAGTCTGCGGGGGACAGATACGCAGTATTTT.

The chain employs TRBV5-6 and TRBJ2-1; 15 bases match TRBD2. V was clipped by 3 bases and J by 9 bases; unmatched bases: 13. This CDR3 is 18 amino acids long. Per the germline V gene, CDR1 is SGHDT and CDR2 is YYEEEE. CDR3 loop: CASSSLRGLAGGLGEQFF. DNA of the CDR3: TGTGCCAGCAGCTCTCTCCGCGGACTAGCGGGGGGGTTAGGTGAGCAGTTCTTC.

The genes are TRBV10-3 and TRBJ2-1, with D perhaps matching TRBD2 (5 bases). V was clipped by 6 bases and J by 7 bases, with 10 bases between them. CDR3 length: 12 residues. Looked up from germline, CDR1 is ENHRY and CDR2 is SYGVKD. The CDR3 bases are TGTGCCATCAGCGATAGGGAGAATGAGCAGTTCTTC. Residues: CAISDRENEQFF.

DNA of the CDR3: TGCAGTGCTAGTCTCGGACAGGGTGGAAATGAGCAGTTCTTC. This sequence encodes CSASLGQGGNEQFF. The rearrangement joins TRBV20-1 to TRBJ2-1; 8 bases agree with TRBD1. Losses at the gene ends were 3 bases for V and 7 bases for J; bases not matched to a gene: 8. This CDR3 has 14 residues. Germline lookup yields CDR1 DFQATT and CDR2 SNEGSKA (reference sequence).

This clone was detected only a few times. This chain connects TRBV9 to TRBJ1-6; TRBD1 matches at 11 bases. The CDR3 spans 16 residues. Trimming took 3 bases from V and 10 from J; bases not matched to a gene: 9. Germline CDR1 reads SGDLS; CDR2 reads YYNGEE. The CDR3 coding sequence is TGTGCCAGCAGCGCCGGGGGACAGGGGGTAGGATCACCCCTCCACTTT. Its protein product is CASSAGGQGVGSPLHF.

This clone occurred once. V and J are TRBV11-2 and TRBJ1-2; D is possibly TRBD1 (5 bases). The CDR3 spans 15 residues. CDR1 SGHAT and CDR2 FQNNGV come from the germline V gene. V lost 3 bases, J lost 0 bases, and 11 bases lay in between. Here the CDR3 reads CASSLRQGTNYGYTF. In nucleotides, the CDR3 is TGTGCCAGCAGCTTGCGGCAGGGAACTAACTATGGCTACACCTTC.

The V gene is TRBV6-5, the J gene TRBJ2-2, with TRBD2 matching over 7 bases. The V segment lost 8 bases and the J segment 4 bases; nucleotides outside the gene matches: 7. The germline CDR1 and CDR2 sequences are MNHEY and SVGAGI. The CDR3 is 14 amino acids. The CDR3 DNA reads as TGTGCCAGCGGGTATTGGGAGGGCACCGGGGAGCTGTTTTTT. Translating it yields CASGYWEGTGELFF.

This clone was seen more than once but under ten times. V usage is TRBV4-3 and J usage is TRBJ1-5, with D unresolved. Germline-derived CDR1 and CDR2 are LGHNA and YSLEER. Deletions cut 0 bases from V and 4 bases from J, with 13 bases between. CDR3 length: 16 amino acids. CDR3 residues: CASSQDEGGLNQPQHF. The DNA for the CDR3 is TGCGCCAGCAGCCAAGATGAGGGTGGGTTAAATCAGCCCCAGCATTTT.

V is TRBV25-1 and J is TRBJ1-6, with D possibly TRBD1 on 5 matching bases. This CDR3 is built from 14 residues. V lost 6 bases and J lost 7, with 13 bases in between. CDR1 and CDR2 from the germline V gene are MGHDK and SYGVNS. Here the CDR3 reads CASSGGDPNSPLHF. Written as DNA, the CDR3 is TGTGCCAGCAGCGGGGGGGACCCCAATTCACCCCTCCACTTT.

The chain uses TRBV5-1 and TRBJ1-3; tentative D call: TRBD1 (5 bases). CDR1 is SGHRS, CDR2 YFSETQ, per germline. The CDR3 is 14 amino acids. V lost 0 bases and J lost 4, with 8 bases in between. Here the CDR3 reads CASSLAGSGNTIYF. DNA of the CDR3: TGCGCCAGCAGCTTGGCAGGGTCCGGAAACACCATATATTTT.

In its sample, this clone was seen once. V and J are TRBV11-2 and TRBJ1-3; D call uncertain. The V end lost 9 bases, the J end lost 0 bases, and 9 bases lay between the germline ends. CDR1 is SGHAT, CDR2 FQNNGV, per germline. The CDR3 spans 13 residues. CDR3 amino acids: CASLQSSGNTIYF. In DNA, the CDR3 is TGTGCCAGTCTACAGAGCTCTGGAAACACCATATATTTT.

This chain connects TRBV7-2 to TRBJ2-7; TRBD2 matches 12 bases. CDR1 and CDR2 from the germline V gene are SGHTA and FQGNSA. Losses at the gene ends were 0 bases for V and 8 bases for J; bases not matched to a gene: 5. The CDR3 length is 15 residues. For the CDR3, the DNA is TGTGCCAGCAGCTTAGCGCTGACTAGCGGGGGTCAGCAGTACTTC. It encodes CASSLALTSGGQQYF.

V and J are TRBV11-2 and TRBJ2-5, with 13 positions matching TRBD2. V gave up 5 bases and J gave up 4 bases; unmatched junction bases: 13. Germline loops: CDR1 SGHAT, CDR2 FQNNGV. The CDR3 runs 18 residues. The CDR3: CASSPTRTSGGQGETQYF. The CDR3 DNA is TGTGCCAGCAGCCCGACCCGGACTAGCGGGGGCCAAGGAGAGACCCAGTACTTC.

The rearrangement links TRBV4-1 to TRBJ2-1; 13 bases align to TRBD2. The junction had 9 bases not matched to a gene; V was cut back by 1 base and J by 9 bases. Germline V gene data show CDR1 as MGHRA and CDR2 as YSYEKL. The CDR3 has 17 residues. The CDR3 sequence: CASSQGQGTSGVFEQFF. The CDR3 DNA is TGCGCCAGCAGCCAAGGGCAGGGGACTAGCGGGGTCTTTGAGCAGTTCTTC.

This clone came up once. V gene TRBV5-1 combines with J gene TRBJ1-1, with TRBD1 as a possible D gene (5 bases). Trimming left V 7 bases short and J 1 base short, with 17 bases between. The CDR3 contains 15 residues. Germline V gene sequence: CDR1 SGHRS, CDR2 YFSETQ. CDR3 sequence reads: CASRPRGRGNTEAFF. The CDR3 DNA follows: TGCGCCAGCCGGCCTAGGGGAAGAGGGAACACTGAAGCTTTCTTT.

The chain combines TRBV6-5 with TRBJ2-7, with 7 positions matching TRBD2. J was trimmed by 5 bases and V by 7 bases; bases with no gene match: 8. This CDR3 region has 13 residues. CDR1 is MNHEY, CDR2 SVGAGI, per germline. CDR3 sequence reads: CASKVGGRDEQYF. The CDR3, as DNA: TGTGCCAGCAAGGTAGGAGGGAGGGACGAGCAGTACTTC.

This chain connects TRBV19 to TRBJ2-7; 7 positions match TRBD2. The germline V gene encodes CDR1 LNHDA and CDR2 SQIVND (reference sequence). Germline trimming cut 6 bases from V and 5 bases from J; bases unmatched to any gene: 10. The CDR3 loop spans 14 amino acids. The CDR3: CASSPWGGTHEQYF. The CDR3, as DNA: TGTGCCAGTAGCCCCTGGGGGGGTACCCACGAGCAGTACTTC.

This clone was counted only a few times. The rearrangement uses TRBV6-1 and TRBJ1-5, with no clear D. The CDR3 has 13 amino acids. The V end was cut by 1 base, the J end by 7 bases, with 8 bases between. Looked up from germline, CDR1 is MNHNS and CDR2 is SASEGT. CDR3 sequence (DNA): TGTGCCAGCAGTGAAGGTTCGAGGCAGCCCCAGCATTTT. It yields the protein CASSEGSRQPQHF.

This chain uses TRBV6-6 with TRBJ1-6; 8 nucleotides line up with TRBD1. V lost 8 bases to trimming and J lost 3 bases; unmatched junction nucleotides: 6. Germline values: CDR1 MNHNY, CDR2 SVGAGI (reference sequence). CDR3 size: 15 residues. DNA for the CDR3: TGTGCCAGCGTCGACAGGGGCCTCTATAATTCACCCCTCCACTTT. Encoded protein: CASVDRGLYNSPLHF.

This sequence joins TRBV2 and TRBJ2-5; 7 nucleotides agree with TRBD2. J was trimmed by 5 bases and V by 4 bases; bases with no gene match: 1. Looked up from germline, CDR1 is SNHLY and CDR2 is FYNNEI. CDR3 size: 12 residues. The CDR3 DNA follows: TGTGCCAGCAGTGCCGGGGGGGAGACCCAGTACTTC. This gives the protein CASSAGGETQYF. Filled out from reference TRBV2 and TRBJ2-5, the complete variable domain reads EPEVTQTPSHQVTQMGQEVILRCVPISNHLYFYWYRQILGQKVEFLVSFYNNEISEKSEIFDDQFSVERPDGSNFTLKIRSTKLEDSAMYFCASSAGGETQYFGPGTRLLVL.

CDR3 DNA sequence: TGTGCCAGCAGCTTAGAGGCGGGTCAGCCCCAGCATTTT. As protein: CASSLEAGQPQHF. The rearrangement uses TRBV7-8 and TRBJ1-5, with D uncertain. The ends were cut back, 1 base at V and 6 bases at J, with 7 bases in the middle. This CDR3 comprises 13 residues. The germline V gene has CDR1 SGHVS and CDR2 FQNEAQ.

The rearrangement uses TRBV27 and TRBJ1-6; tentative D call: TRBD1 (6 bases). Germline CDR1 MNHEY, CDR2 SMNVEV (reference sequence). The CDR3 covers 15 residues. V was shortened by 8 bases and J by 4 bases, with 15 bases between the two germline ends. CDR3 bases: TGTGCCAGCTCCGGGGGGGGCGGGTATAATTCACCCCTCCACTTT. This codes for CASSGGGGYNSPLHF.

This clone was seen only once. The chain couples TRBV7-3 to TRBJ2-5, with D possibly being TRBD2 (6 bases). The CDR3 runs 14 residues. Germline V gene lookup returns CDR1 SGHTA and CDR2 FQGTGA. Trimming took 2 bases from V and 2 from J, leaving 9 bases between them. CDR3 nucleotide sequence: TGTGCCAGCAGCTTACGACGGGGGCAAGAGACCCAGTACTTC. Its protein product is CASSLRRGQETQYF.

This chain uses TRBV19 with TRBJ2-5; 11 bases align to TRBD2. Looked up from germline, CDR1 is LNHDA and CDR2 is SQIVND (reference sequence). The CDR3 runs 16 residues. V lost 1 base, J lost 3 bases, and 4 bases stayed unmatched. CDR3 region: CASSIASGGRKETQYF. The CDR3, as DNA: TGTGCCAGTAGTATAGCTAGCGGGGGGCGTAAAGAGACCCAGTACTTC.

To note about this clone: This same CDR3 is encoded by further DNA sequences in the sample. The CDR3 is CASSLNGREAFF. Here the CDR3 DNA reads TGTGCCAGCAGTTTGAACGGTCGTGAAGCTTTCTTT. The rearrangement joins TRBV12-3 or TRBV12-4 to TRBJ1-1; D unresolved. The V and J ends lost 3 bases and 7 bases respectively, with 9 bases between them. CDR3 length: 12 amino acids.